The clone carrying this T cell receptor beta chain was detected only a few times. The antigen is undetermined. Compared with germline, one end of the junction differs, possibly owing to a read error. CDR1 SQVTM and CDR2 ANQGSEA come from the germline V gene. This CDR3 contains 14 residues. This entry belongs to a study of response to subunit inactivated influenza vaccine. Findings and limits, study-wide: Researchers suggested that each seasonal influenza vaccination recruits few new T cells.

Each CDR3 protein gets one entry after TCRdb re-called the RT-PCR reads with MiXCR. The repertoire includes over 650,000 distinct CDR3 sequences, approximately 18% of them detected once, and under 13% sits in the top ten. The receptor comes from a man aged 45-60 years who received an inactivated influenza vaccine. The specimen comprised PBMCs from blood, sampled about 5 days after vaccination. The genes are TRBV29-1 and TRBJ2-2; the match to TRBD2 covers 7 bases. In DNA form, the CDR3 reads TGCAGCGTAGAAGGGACTATCCGAACAGGGGAGCTGTTTTTT. This encodes CSVEGTIRTGELFF.